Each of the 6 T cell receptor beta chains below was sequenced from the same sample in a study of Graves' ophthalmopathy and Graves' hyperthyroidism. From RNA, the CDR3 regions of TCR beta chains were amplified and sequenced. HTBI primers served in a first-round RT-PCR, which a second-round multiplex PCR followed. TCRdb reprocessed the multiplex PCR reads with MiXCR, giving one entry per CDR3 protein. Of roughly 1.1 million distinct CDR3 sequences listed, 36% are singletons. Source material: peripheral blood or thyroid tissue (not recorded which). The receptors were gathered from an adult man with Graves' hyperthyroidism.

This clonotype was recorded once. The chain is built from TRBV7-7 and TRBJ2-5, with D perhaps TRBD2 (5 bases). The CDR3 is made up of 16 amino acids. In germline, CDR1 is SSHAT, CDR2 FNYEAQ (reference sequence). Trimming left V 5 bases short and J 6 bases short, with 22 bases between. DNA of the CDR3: TGTGCCAGCAGCGTTGAGCGGCGGCTAGCCCCCCAGACCCAGTACTTC. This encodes CASSVERRLAPQTQYF.

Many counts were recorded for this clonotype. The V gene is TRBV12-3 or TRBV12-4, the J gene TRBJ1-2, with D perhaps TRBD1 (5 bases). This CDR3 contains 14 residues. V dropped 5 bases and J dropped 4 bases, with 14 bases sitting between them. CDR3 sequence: CASSPQGMAYGYTF. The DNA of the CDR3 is TGTGCCAGCAGTCCTCAGGGAATGGCCTATGGCTACACCTTC.

This chain's CDR3 is CAIGSTEEAFF. The CDR3 DNA follows: TGTGCCATCGGATCGACGGAAGAAGCTTTCTTT. This rearrangement joins TRBV10-3 to TRBJ1-1; D call uncertain. Germline V gives CDR1 ENHRY, CDR2 SYGVKD. The CDR3 consists of 11 residues. Trimming pared 8 bases from V and 8 bases from J, leaving 12 bases between.

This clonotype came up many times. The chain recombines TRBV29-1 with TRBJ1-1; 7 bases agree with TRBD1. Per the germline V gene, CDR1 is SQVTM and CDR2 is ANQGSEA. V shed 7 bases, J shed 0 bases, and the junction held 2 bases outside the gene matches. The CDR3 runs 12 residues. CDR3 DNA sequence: TGCAGCGGAACAGGGGTGAACACTGAAGCTTTCTTT. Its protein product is CSGTGVNTEAFF.

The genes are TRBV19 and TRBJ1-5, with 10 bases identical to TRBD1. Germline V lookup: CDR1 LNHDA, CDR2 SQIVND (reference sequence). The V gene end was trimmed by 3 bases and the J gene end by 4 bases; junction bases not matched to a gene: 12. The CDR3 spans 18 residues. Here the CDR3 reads CASSMWGKTGGDNQPQHF. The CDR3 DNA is TGTGCCAGTAGTATGTGGGGAAAGACAGGGGGCGATAATCAGCCCCAGCATTTT.

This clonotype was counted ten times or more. CDR3 sequence: CASSGPLQGTLNYGYTF. CDR3 DNA sequence: TGTGCCAGCAGCGGACCGCTCCAGGGGACCCTAAACTATGGCTACACCTTC. The V gene is TRBV9, the J gene TRBJ1-2; maybe TRBD1 (6 bases). From germline, CDR1 is SGDLS and CDR2 YYNGEE. Trimming removed 3 bases at V and 2 bases at J, with 20 bases between. The CDR3 extends over 17 amino acids.